This TCR beta chain was sequenced for a study of low-dose radiotherapy and immunotherapy resistance in tumors. Background on the study: Daily intake of oral aspirin 300 mg by patients lasted four cycles and began on cycle 1 day 1.

J lost 0 bases, V lost 5 bases, and 9 bases had no gene match. This CDR3 spans 16 amino acids. CDR1 and CDR2 (germline): SGHRS, YFSETQ. The time point: after trial treatment. The treatment: LDRT plus nivolumab, ipilimumab, low-dose cyclophosphamide and aspirin (RACIN trial). Primers used for first-strand cDNA, a TRAV- and TRBV-specific set, covered both alpha and beta chains. It was with a constant-region primer and a V-primer adapter that TCRs were amplified over around 20 PCR cycles. From the reads, TCRdb called clonotypes with MiXCR, one entry per CDR3 protein. The top ten hold roughly 13% of the sample, which has 85,000 to 95,000 distinct CDR3 sequences, 20% to 25% seen once.

The gene calls are TRBV5-1 and TRBJ2-3; 7 positions match TRBD2. This receptor was taken from a female donor with ovarian cancer. The input for sequencing was PBMCs, taken after low-dose radiotherapy plus immunotherapy. The DNA of the CDR3 is TGCGCCAGCAGACCGGGTGGCGGGGGAAGCACAGATACGCAGTATTTT. It translates to CASRPGGGGSTDTQYF.